These T cell receptor beta chains were read from a single sample in a study of blood T cells in healthy people across ages. TCRdb reprocessed the 5' RACE reads with MiXCR, giving one entry per CDR3 protein. The sample yields some 1.7 million distinct CDR3 sequences, about 30% seen once. The sample consisted of blood. These TCRs come from a woman aged 25 to 45 in good health. CDR3s include the opening cysteine and the closing phenylalanine or tryptophan. Each record gives: D gene, J gene, CDR3 length, V gene, clone size, CDR3 DNA, CDR3 protein. The D gene is left open where the match is weak. Not every row has a clone size; where given, it reads once, few, many or a size class.

D: TRBD1; J: TRBJ1-2; length: 13; V: TRBV7-9; size: -; DNA: TGTGCCAGCAGACAGACAGGGAAGTATGGCTACACCTTC; CDR3: CASRQTGKYGYTF
D: TRBD1; J: TRBJ2-3; length: 17; V: TRBV3-1; size: few; DNA: TGTGCCAGCAGCCAAGTTAGGGAGGACAGGGCGGCAGATACGCAGTATTTT; CDR3: CASSQVREDRAADTQYF
D: -; J: TRBJ2-1; length: 12; V: TRBV6-6; size: many; DNA: TGTGCCAGCAGTTCCCTACAGGGATTCCGGTTCTTC; CDR3: CASSSLQGFRFF
D: -; J: TRBJ2-7; length: 14; V: TRBV28; size: few; DNA: TGTGCCAGCAGTTTGAGACGGATCCCCCACGAGCAGTACTTC; CDR3: CASSLRRIPHEQYF
D: TRBD2; J: TRBJ2-6; length: 19; V: TRBV5-1; size: -; DNA: TGCGCCAGCAGCTCCCCCAGGAGCGGGGGAAGCTCTGGGGCCAACGTCCTGACTTTC; CDR3: CASSSPRSGGSSGANVLTF
D: TRBD2; J: TRBJ2-1; length: 13; V: TRBV3-1; size: -; DNA: TGTGCCAGCAGACCGGGACTAGCGGAGGAGCAGTTCTTC; CDR3: CASRPGLAEEQFF
D: -; J: TRBJ1-4; length: 14; V: TRBV20-1; size: few; DNA: TGCAGTGCTAGAGACGGGACGGGTAATGAAAAACTGTTTTTT; CDR3: CSARDGTGNEKLFF
D: TRBD2; J: TRBJ2-1; length: 14; V: TRBV9; size: -; DNA: TGTGCCAGCACCCGACTAGCGGAAATGAATGAGCAGTTCTTC; CDR3: CASTRLAEMNEQFF
D: -; J: TRBJ1-1; length: 13; V: TRBV20-1; size: -; DNA: TGCAGTGCTAGAAGCGGGATAAACACTGAAGCTTTCTTT; CDR3: CSARSGINTEAFF
D: -; J: TRBJ2-1; length: 18; V: TRBV5-1; size: few; DNA: TGCGCCAGCAGCTTGAGGGGCAGGGGACTGGGGAGTTACAATGATCAGTTCTTC; CDR3: CASSLRGRGLGSYNDQFF
D: -; J: TRBJ2-6; length: 17; V: TRBV19; size: -; DNA: TGTGCCAGTAGTATGAGACAGAGATTCTCTGGGGCCAACGTCCTGACTTTC; CDR3: CASSMRQRFSGANVLTF
D: TRBD2; J: TRBJ2-7; length: 13; V: TRBV28; size: -; DNA: TGTGCCAGCAGTCTAGCGGCTCCGCCCGAGCAGTACTTC; CDR3: CASSLAAPPEQYF
D: TRBD1; J: TRBJ1-1; length: 13; V: TRBV12-3/TRBV12-4; size: few; DNA: TGTGCCAGCAGAGGACAGGGGTTCACTGAAGCTTTCTTT; CDR3: CASRGQGFTEAFF
D: -; J: TRBJ1-5; length: 14; V: TRBV18; size: few; DNA: TGTGCCAGCTCACCACAGAATAGCAATCAGCCCCAGCATTTT; CDR3: CASSPQNSNQPQHF
D: -; J: TRBJ1-4; length: 18; V: TRBV7-2; size: few; DNA: TGTGCCAGCAGCTTAAGGCCCCGCGGGCCTGGGGCTAATGAAAAACTGTTTTTT; CDR3: CASSLRPRGPGANEKLFF
D: -; J: TRBJ2-1; length: 14; V: TRBV5-1; size: many; DNA: TGCGCCAGCAGCTCCCTCCCGGGGCCCGATGAGCAGTTCTTC; CDR3: CASSSLPGPDEQFF
D: -; J: TRBJ2-5; length: 14; V: TRBV7-9; size: -; DNA: TGTGCCAGCAGCTTTTCGTTGGGGAAAGAGACCCAGTACTTC; CDR3: CASSFSLGKETQYF
D: -; J: TRBJ2-3; length: 17; V: TRBV14; size: few; DNA: TGTGCCAGCAGCCAGCTACACCCCGGTTCAGGACCAGATACGCAGTATTTT; CDR3: CASSQLHPGSGPDTQYF
D: -; J: TRBJ1-2; length: 14; V: TRBV27; size: many; DNA: TGTGCCAGCAGTTTATCTGGAGGGGACTATGGCTACACCTTC; CDR3: CASSLSGGDYGYTF
D: TRBD1; J: TRBJ1-2; length: 14; V: TRBV5-5; size: many; DNA: TGTGCCAGCAGCTTGCGGCGACAGGGGAGTGGCTACACCTTC; CDR3: CASSLRRQGSGYTF
D: -; J: TRBJ2-7; length: 11; V: TRBV7-2; size: many; DNA: TGTGCCAGCAGCCTGAATGCTGAGCAGTACTTC; CDR3: CASSLNAEQYF
D: -; J: TRBJ1-2; length: 14; V: TRBV2; size: -; DNA: TGTGCCGGACGAGGGTCTACTCGGGGCTATGGCTACACCTTC; CDR3: CAGRGSTRGYGYTF
D: -; J: TRBJ2-5; length: 11; V: TRBV20-1; size: -; DNA: TGCAGCGGTAGAGGGGGGATGGAGCAGTACTTC; CDR3: CSGRGGMEQYF
D: TRBD1; J: TRBJ1-2; length: 13; V: TRBV20-1; size: many; DNA: TGCAGTGCAGGTTCCGGGACAGGGTCCGGCTACACCTTC; CDR3: CSAGSGTGSGYTF
D: TRBD2; J: TRBJ2-3; length: 16; V: TRBV6-5; size: few; DNA: TGTGCCAGCAGTTACAGGCGGGGGGCAGGATTAAATACGCAGTATTTT; CDR3: CASSYRRGAGLNTQYF
D: TRBD1; J: TRBJ1-1; length: 16; V: TRBV12-3/TRBV12-4; size: few; DNA: TGTGCCAGCACACCGGGACAGGGAAGTTGGGACACTGAAGCTTTCTTT; CDR3: CASTPGQGSWDTEAFF
D: TRBD2; J: TRBJ2-5; length: 14; V: TRBV3-1; size: -; DNA: TGTGCCAGCAGCCAAGAACTAGCGGTTGGGACCCAGTACTTC; CDR3: CASSQELAVGTQYF
D: -; J: TRBJ2-3; length: 14; V: TRBV7-9; size: few; DNA: TGTGCCAGCAGCTCTAGCCTCACCTCAGATACGCAGTATTTT; CDR3: CASSSSLTSDTQYF
D: -; J: TRBJ2-3; length: 16; V: TRBV12-3/TRBV12-4; size: -; DNA: TGTGCCAGCAGTTTTCGAGGCGGTGCTAGCGCAGATACGCAGTATTTT; CDR3: CASSFRGGASADTQYF
D: -; J: TRBJ1-1; length: 13; V: TRBV24-1; size: -; DNA: TGTGCCACCAGTCTGGAGCGGAACACTGAAGCTTTCTTT; CDR3: CATSLERNTEAFF
D: TRBD1; J: TRBJ1-1; length: 15; V: TRBV10-1; size: -; DNA: TGCGCCAGCAGTGAGTACAACAGGGGTTTGACTGAAGCTTTCTTT; CDR3: CASSEYNRGLTEAFF
D: -; J: TRBJ1-2; length: 16; V: TRBV15; size: few; DNA: TGTGCCACCACCCGGGGTAGGAACAGTCGATGGTATGGCTACACCTTC; CDR3: CATTRGRNSRWYGYTF
D: TRBD2; J: TRBJ2-1; length: 14; V: TRBV6-6; size: -; DNA: TGTGCCAGCAAAAGAGCGGGAGACGAGAGTGAGCAGTTCTTC; CDR3: CASKRAGDESEQFF
D: TRBD2; J: TRBJ2-7; length: 15; V: TRBV20-1; size: -; DNA: TGCAGTGCGAAAAAGCCGGGACTAGCGGGAGTTGAGCAGTACTTC; CDR3: CSAKKPGLAGVEQYF
D: -; J: TRBJ1-2; length: 12; V: TRBV6-1; size: -; DNA: TGTGCCAGCAGTGAAGTGAGGGTAGGCTACACCTTC; CDR3: CASSEVRVGYTF
D: TRBD2; J: TRBJ2-3; length: 16; V: TRBV7-2; size: many; DNA: TGTGCCAGCAGCTTAGTTAGGGCGGGAGAGGCAGATACGCAGTATTTT; CDR3: CASSLVRAGEADTQYF
D: -; J: TRBJ1-1; length: 13; V: TRBV28; size: -; DNA: TGTGCCACCATCTCCGGGGGAAACACTGAAGCTTTCTTT; CDR3: CATISGGNTEAFF
D: -; J: TRBJ2-1; length: 16; V: TRBV11-2; size: -; DNA: TGTGCCAGCAGCCCGCCCCCCTCGTCGTCCTACAATGAGCAGTTCTTC; CDR3: CASSPPPSSSYNEQFF
D: -; J: TRBJ1-1; length: 13; V: TRBV7-2; size: -; DNA: TGTGCCAGCAGCTTACTTAGGGGTCGGGGGAATTTCTTT; CDR3: CASSLLRGRGNFF
D: -; J: TRBJ1-1; length: 13; V: TRBV29-1; size: -; DNA: TGCAGCGTTGAAGAATCCCAACTTACTGAAGCTTTCTTT; CDR3: CSVEESQLTEAFF
D: -; J: TRBJ2-7; length: 12; V: TRBV28; size: many; DNA: TGTGCCAGCAGTTTATCTTGGGACGAGCAGTACTTC; CDR3: CASSLSWDEQYF
D: TRBD2; J: TRBJ2-2; length: 16; V: TRBV20-1; size: -; DNA: TGCAGTGCTGCCACCGGGTCTAGCGGAAACACCGGGGAGCTGTTTTTT; CDR3: CSAATGSSGNTGELFF
D: -; J: TRBJ2-5; length: 17; V: TRBV4-1; size: many; DNA: TGCGCCAGCAGCCAAGTAGGTGGGGTTGGGGTCCAAGAGACCCAGTACTTC; CDR3: CASSQVGGVGVQETQYF
D: -; J: TRBJ1-1; length: 14; V: TRBV30; size: few; DNA: TGTGCCTGGAGTCGAGGGCGGATGAACACTGAAGCTTTCTTT; CDR3: CAWSRGRMNTEAFF
D: -; J: TRBJ2-7; length: 14; V: TRBV13; size: -; DNA: TGTGCCAGCAGCCTTGGGCTAGTGGGAAGCGAGCAGTACTTC; CDR3: CASSLGLVGSEQYF
D: -; J: TRBJ2-7; length: 13; V: TRBV5-1; size: -; DNA: TGCGCCAGCAGCCCTATGGCCAACGATGAGCAGTACTTC; CDR3: CASSPMANDEQYF
D: -; J: TRBJ1-2; length: 15; V: TRBV20-1; size: -; DNA: TGCAGTGCCAGCCTGACGTTGGGCGGCAGCTATGGCTACACCTTC; CDR3: CSASLTLGGSYGYTF
D: -; J: TRBJ1-5; length: 13; V: TRBV28; size: once; DNA: TGTGCCAGCAAGTGGAGCGTCTATCAGCCCCAGCATTTT; CDR3: CASKWSVYQPQHF
D: -; J: TRBJ2-3; length: 18; V: TRBV20-1; size: -; DNA: TGCAGTGCCAAGACATCCCCGACAGTCTACGTTCGCACAGATACGCAGTATTTT; CDR3: CSAKTSPTVYVRTDTQYF
D: -; J: TRBJ2-1; length: 14; V: TRBV5-1; size: few; DNA: TGCGCCAGCAGCTTGAGCAGCTATGGCGATGAGCAGTTCTTC; CDR3: CASSLSSYGDEQFF
D: -; J: TRBJ2-1; length: 15; V: TRBV9; size: many; DNA: TGTGCCAGCAGCGTAGCTGGACAACCTTGGGATGAGCAGTTCTTC; CDR3: CASSVAGQPWDEQFF
D: -; J: TRBJ2-3; length: 14; V: TRBV2; size: -; DNA: TGTGCCAGCAACCCAATCGGTTCCGGGGATACGCAGTATTTT; CDR3: CASNPIGSGDTQYF
D: -; J: TRBJ2-3; length: 17; V: TRBV25-1; size: few; DNA: TGTGCCAGCAGTGAGTTTGCTATGGACAACCAAGCAGATACGCAGTATTTT; CDR3: CASSEFAMDNQADTQYF
D: TRBD1; J: TRBJ2-1; length: 14; V: TRBV27; size: many; DNA: TGTGCCAGCAGTTTAGACCCCGACAGGGATGAGCAGTTCTTC; CDR3: CASSLDPDRDEQFF
D: -; J: TRBJ2-1; length: 13; V: TRBV15; size: -; DNA: TGTGCCACCTCTTTGCCGGATGTTGGTGAGCAGTTCTTC; CDR3: CATSLPDVGEQFF
D: -; J: TRBJ2-1; length: 11; V: TRBV6-2/TRBV6-3; size: -; DNA: TGTGCCAGCAGTCAAAGACTAGGATGGTTCTTC; CDR3: CASSQRLGWFF
D: -; J: TRBJ2-5; length: 14; V: TRBV15; size: -; DNA: TGTGCCACCAGCAGATCCGGGAGTGGTGCGACCCAGTACTTC; CDR3: CATSRSGSGATQYF
D: -; J: TRBJ2-2; length: 13; V: TRBV20-1; size: -; DNA: TGCAGTGCTGGGTCAGGGAACACCGGGGAGCTGTTTTTT; CDR3: CSAGSGNTGELFF